This T cell receptor beta chain stems from a study of regulatory T cells in long-lasting Graves disease. Study background: Over-5-year antithyroid drug use with positive TSH receptor antibodies defined persistent Graves' disease in the study.

Unmatched junction bases numbered 12, after V lost 4 bases and J lost 5 bases. Germline V gene sequence: CDR1 SGHAT, CDR2 FQNNGV. The CDR3 loop spans 17 amino acids. This clonotype was recorded many times. The antigen remains unidentified. Time point given: persistent/refractory GD, antithyroid drugs over 5 years with positive TRAb. PBMC-extracted RNA yielded the TCR library. According to the study, TCR beta libraries were built with iRepertoire HTBI primers and CDR3-region Arm-PCR. Each CDR3 protein gets one entry after TCRdb re-called the multiplex PCR reads with MiXCR. Among more than 300,000 distinct CDR3 sequences listed, roughly 24% were seen once. Study findings and constraints: Newly diagnosed disease favored TRBV20-1 and TRBJ2-1 over persistent disease.

Sequenced here: peripheral blood mononuclear cells (PBMCs), sampled when the disease was refractory, from a patient treated with antithyroid drugs. This TCR derives from a middle-aged woman with Graves disease. The V gene is TRBV11-2, the J gene TRBJ2-5; 11 nucleotides match TRBD2. This CDR3 reads CASSWQGLAGPVETQYF. CDR3 in DNA: TGTGCCAGCAGCTGGCAAGGACTAGCGGGTCCGGTGGAGACCCAGTACTTC.